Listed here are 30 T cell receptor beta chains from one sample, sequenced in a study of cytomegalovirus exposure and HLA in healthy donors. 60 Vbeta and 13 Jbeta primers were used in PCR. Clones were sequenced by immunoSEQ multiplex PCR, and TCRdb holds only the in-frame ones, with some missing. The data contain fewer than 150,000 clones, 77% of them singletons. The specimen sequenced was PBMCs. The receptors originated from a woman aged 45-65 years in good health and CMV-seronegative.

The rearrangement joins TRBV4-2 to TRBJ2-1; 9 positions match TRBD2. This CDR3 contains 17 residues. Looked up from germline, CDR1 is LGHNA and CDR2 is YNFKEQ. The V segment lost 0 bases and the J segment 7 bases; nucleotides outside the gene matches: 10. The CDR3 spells CASSQEAGTSSSNEQFF. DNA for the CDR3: TGTGCCAGCAGCCAAGAGGCCGGGACTAGCAGTTCGAATGAGCAGTTCTTC.

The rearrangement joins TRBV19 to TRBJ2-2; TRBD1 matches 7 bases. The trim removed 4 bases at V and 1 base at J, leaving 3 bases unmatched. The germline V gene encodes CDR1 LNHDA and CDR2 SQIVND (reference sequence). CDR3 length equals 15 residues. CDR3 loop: CASSTDRVNTGELFF. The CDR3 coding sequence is TGTGCCAGTAGTACCGACAGGGTGAACACCGGGGAGCTGTTTTTT.

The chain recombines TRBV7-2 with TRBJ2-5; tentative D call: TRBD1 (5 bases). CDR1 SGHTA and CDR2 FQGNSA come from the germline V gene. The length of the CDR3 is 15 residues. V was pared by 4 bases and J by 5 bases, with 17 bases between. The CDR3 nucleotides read TGTGCCAGCAGCTCTCTAAGGGGTGGGCTCGAGACCCAGTACTTC. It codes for CASSSLRGGLETQYF.

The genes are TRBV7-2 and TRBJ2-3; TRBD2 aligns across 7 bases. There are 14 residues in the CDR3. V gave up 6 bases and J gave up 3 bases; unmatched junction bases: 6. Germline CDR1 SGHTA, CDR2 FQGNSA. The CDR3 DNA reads TGTGCCAGCAGTTCCCTGCGGGAGACAGATACGCAGTATTTT. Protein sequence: CASSSLRETDTQYF.

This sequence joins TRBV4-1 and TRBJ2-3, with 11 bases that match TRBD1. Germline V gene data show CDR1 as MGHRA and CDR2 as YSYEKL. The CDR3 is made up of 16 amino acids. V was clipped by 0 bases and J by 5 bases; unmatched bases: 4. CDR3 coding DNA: TGCGCCAGCAGCCAAGAAGGGGACAGGGGGGTAGATACGCAGTATTTT. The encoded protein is CASSQEGDRGVDTQYF.

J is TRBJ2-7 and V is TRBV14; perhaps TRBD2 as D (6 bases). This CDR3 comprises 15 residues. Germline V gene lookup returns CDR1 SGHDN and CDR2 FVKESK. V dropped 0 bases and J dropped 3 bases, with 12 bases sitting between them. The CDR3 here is CASSQEAGRIYEQYF. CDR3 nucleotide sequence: TGTGCCAGCAGCCAAGAAGCAGGGAGGATCTACGAGCAGTACTTC.

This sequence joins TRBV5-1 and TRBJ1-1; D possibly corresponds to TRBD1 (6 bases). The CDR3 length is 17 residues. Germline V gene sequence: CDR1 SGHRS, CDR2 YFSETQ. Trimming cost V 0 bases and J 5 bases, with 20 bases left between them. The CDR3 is CASSLDRLGGAGTEAFF. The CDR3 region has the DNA TGCGCCAGCAGCTTGGATCGACTCGGGGGGGCAGGAACTGAAGCTTTCTTT.

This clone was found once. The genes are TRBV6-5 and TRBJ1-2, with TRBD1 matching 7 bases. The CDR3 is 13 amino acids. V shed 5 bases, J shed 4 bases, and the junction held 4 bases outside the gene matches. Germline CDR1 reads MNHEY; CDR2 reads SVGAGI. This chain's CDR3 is CASSGTVGYGYTF. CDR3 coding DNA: TGTGCCAGCAGTGGGACAGTCGGCTATGGCTACACCTTC.

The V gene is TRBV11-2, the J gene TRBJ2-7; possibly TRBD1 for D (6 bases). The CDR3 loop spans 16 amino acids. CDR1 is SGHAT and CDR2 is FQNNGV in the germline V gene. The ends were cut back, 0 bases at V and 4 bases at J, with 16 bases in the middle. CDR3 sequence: CASSLDPQTGLYEQYF. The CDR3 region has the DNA TGTGCCAGCAGCTTAGACCCTCAAACAGGGCTTTACGAGCAGTACTTC.

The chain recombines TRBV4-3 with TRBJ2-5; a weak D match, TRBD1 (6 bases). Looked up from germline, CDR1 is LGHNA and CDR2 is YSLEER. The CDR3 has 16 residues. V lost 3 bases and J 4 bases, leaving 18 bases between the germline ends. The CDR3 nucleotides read TGCGCCAGCAGCCAGGGCGCTTACAGGGATGGAGAGACCCAGTACTTC. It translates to CASSQGAYRDGETQYF.

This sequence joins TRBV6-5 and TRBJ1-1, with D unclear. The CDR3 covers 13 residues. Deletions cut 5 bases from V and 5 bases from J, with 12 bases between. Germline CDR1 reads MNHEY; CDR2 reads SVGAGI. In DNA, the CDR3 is TGTGCCAGCAGTGAAAAGCTGAGGACTGAAGCTTTCTTT. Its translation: CASSEKLRTEAFF.

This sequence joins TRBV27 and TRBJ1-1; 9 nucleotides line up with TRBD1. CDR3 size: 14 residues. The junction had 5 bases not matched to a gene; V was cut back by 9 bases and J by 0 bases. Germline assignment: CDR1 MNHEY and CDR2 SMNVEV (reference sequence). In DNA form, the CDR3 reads TGTGCCAGTCTCGGGACAGGGATGAACACTGAAGCTTTCTTT. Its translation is CASLGTGMNTEAFF.

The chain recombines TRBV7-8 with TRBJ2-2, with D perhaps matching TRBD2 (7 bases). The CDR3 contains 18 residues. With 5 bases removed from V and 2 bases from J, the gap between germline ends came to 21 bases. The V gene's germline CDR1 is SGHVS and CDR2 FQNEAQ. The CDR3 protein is CASSRTAGAPPNTGELFF. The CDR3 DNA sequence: TGTGCCAGCAGCCGGACGGCGGGGGCTCCTCCAAACACCGGGGAGCTGTTTTTT. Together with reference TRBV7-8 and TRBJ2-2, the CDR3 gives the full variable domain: GAGVSQSPRYKVAKRGQDVALRCDPISGHVSLFWYQQALGQGPEFLTYFQNEAQLDKSGLPSDRFFAERPEGSVSTLKIQRTQQEDSAVYLCASSRTAGAPPNTGELFFGEGSRLTVL.

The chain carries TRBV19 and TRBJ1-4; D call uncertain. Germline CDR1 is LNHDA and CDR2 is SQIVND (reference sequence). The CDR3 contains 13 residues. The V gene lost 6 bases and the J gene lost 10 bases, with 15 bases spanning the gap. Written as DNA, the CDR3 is TGTGCCAGTAGAACGGACCGCGAGGGAAAACTGTTTTTT. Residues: CASRTDREGKLFF. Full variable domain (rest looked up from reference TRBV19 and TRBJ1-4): DGGITQSPKYLFRKEGQNVTLSCEQNLNHDAMYWYRQDPGQGLRLIYYSQIVNDFQKGDIAEGYSVSREKKESFPLTVTSAQKNPTAFYLCASRTDREGKLFFGSGTQLSVL.

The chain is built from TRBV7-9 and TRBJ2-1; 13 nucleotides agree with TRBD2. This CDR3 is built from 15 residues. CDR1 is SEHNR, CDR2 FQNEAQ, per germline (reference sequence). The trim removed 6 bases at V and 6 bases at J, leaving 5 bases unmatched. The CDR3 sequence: CASSQTSGGLNEQFF. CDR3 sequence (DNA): TGTGCCAGCAGTCAGACTAGCGGGGGGCTCAATGAGCAGTTCTTC.

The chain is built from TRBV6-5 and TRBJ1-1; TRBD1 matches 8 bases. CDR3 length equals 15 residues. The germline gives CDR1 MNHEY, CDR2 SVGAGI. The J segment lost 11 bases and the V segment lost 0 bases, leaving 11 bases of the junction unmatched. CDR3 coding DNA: TGTGCCAGCAGTTACTCCGGACAGGGAAAAGGAGGGGCTTTCTTT. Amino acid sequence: CASSYSGQGKGGAFF.

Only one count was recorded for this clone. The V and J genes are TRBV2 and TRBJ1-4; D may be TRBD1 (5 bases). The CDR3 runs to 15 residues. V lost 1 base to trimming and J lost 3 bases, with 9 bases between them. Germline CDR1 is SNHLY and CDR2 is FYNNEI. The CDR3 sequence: CASSEEGFSNEKLFF. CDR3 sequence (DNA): TGTGCCAGCAGTGAAGAGGGGTTTTCTAATGAAAAACTGTTTTTT.

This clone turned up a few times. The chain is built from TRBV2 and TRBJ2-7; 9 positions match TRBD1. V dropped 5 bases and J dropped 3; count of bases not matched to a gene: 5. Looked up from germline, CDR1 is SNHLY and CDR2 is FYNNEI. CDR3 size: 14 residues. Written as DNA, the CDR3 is TGTGCCAGCAGTCCCGGGACAGGGAACTACGAGCAGTACTTC. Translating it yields CASSPGTGNYEQYF. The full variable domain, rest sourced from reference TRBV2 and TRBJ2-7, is EPEVTQTPSHQVTQMGQEVILRCVPISNHLYFYWYRQILGQKVEFLVSFYNNEISEKSEIFDDQFSVERPDGSNFTLKIRSTKLEDSAMYFCASSPGTGNYEQYFGPGTRLTVT.

The CDR3 DNA sequence: TGCGCCAGCAGCTTAGGTACTAGCCCTTACAATGAGCAGTTCTTC. It is translated as CASSLGTSPYNEQFF. J is TRBJ2-1 and V is TRBV5-1; possibly TRBD2 for D (6 bases). Germline V lookup: CDR1 SGHRS, CDR2 YFSETQ. With 2 bases removed from V and 4 bases from J, the gap between germline ends came to 13 bases. CDR3 length equals 15 residues.

The CDR3, as DNA: TGTGCCAGCAGCTTCACCGAGGAGTATGGCTACACCTTC. This encodes CASSFTEEYGYTF. The V and J genes are TRBV7-2 and TRBJ1-2; D remains ambiguous. With 3 bases removed from V and 5 bases from J, the gap between germline ends came to 10 bases. This CDR3 is built from 13 residues. Germline CDR1 is SGHTA and CDR2 is FQGNSA.

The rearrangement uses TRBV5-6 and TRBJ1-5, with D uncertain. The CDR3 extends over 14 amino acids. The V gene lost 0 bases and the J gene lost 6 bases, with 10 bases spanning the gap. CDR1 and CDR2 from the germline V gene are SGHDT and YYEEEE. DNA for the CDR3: TGTGCCAGCAGCTTGGCCGCCTATCTTCAGCCCCAGCATTTT. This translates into CASSLAAYLQPQHF.

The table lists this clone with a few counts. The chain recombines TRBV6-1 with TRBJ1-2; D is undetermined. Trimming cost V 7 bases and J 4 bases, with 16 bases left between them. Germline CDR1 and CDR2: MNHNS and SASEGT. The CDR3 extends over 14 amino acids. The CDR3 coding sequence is TGTGCCAGCACTGCCCCGGACTGGAGCTATGGCTACACCTTC. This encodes CASTAPDWSYGYTF.

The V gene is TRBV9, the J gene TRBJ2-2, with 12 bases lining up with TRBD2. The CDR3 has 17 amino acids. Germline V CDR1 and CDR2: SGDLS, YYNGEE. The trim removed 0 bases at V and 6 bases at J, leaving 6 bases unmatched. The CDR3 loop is CASSVVGLAGGPGELFF. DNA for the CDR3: TGTGCCAGCAGCGTAGTTGGGCTAGCGGGGGGGCCCGGGGAGCTGTTTTTT.

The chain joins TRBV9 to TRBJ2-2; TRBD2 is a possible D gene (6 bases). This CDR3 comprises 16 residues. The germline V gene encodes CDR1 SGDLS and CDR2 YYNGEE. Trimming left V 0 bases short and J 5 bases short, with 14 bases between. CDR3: CASSVGAVGRTGELFF. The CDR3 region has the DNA TGTGCCAGCAGCGTAGGGGCTGTAGGGAGGACCGGGGAGCTGTTTTTT.

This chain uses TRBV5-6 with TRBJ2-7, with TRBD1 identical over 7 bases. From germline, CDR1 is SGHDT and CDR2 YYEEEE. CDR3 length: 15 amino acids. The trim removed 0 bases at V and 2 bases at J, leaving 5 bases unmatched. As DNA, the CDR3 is TGTGCCAGCAGCTTGGGGGCAGGGGGAACCTACGAGCAGTACTTC. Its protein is CASSLGAGGTYEQYF.

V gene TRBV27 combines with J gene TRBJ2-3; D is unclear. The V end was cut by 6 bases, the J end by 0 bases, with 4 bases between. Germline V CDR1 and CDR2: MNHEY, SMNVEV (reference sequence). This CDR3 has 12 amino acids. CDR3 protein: CASSQSTDTQYF. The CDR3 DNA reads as TGTGCCAGCAGCCAAAGCACAGATACGCAGTATTTT.

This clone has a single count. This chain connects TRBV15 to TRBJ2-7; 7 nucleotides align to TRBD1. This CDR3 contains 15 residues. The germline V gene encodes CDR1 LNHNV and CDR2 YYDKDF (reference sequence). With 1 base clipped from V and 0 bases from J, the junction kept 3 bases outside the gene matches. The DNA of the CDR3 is TGTGCCACCAGCAGAGGGGACAGACACTCCTACGAGCAGTACTTC. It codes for CATSRGDRHSYEQYF. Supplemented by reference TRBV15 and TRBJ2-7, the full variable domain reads DAMVIQNPRYQVTQFGKPVTLSCSQTLNHNVMYWYQQKSSQAPKLLFHYYDKDFNNEADTPDNFQSRRPNTSFCFLDIRSPGLGDTAMYLCATSRGDRHSYEQYFGPGTRLTVT.

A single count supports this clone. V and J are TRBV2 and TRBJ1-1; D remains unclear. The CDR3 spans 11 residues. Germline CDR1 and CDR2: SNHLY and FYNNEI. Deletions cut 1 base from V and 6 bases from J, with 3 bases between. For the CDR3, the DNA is TGTGCCAGCAGTGAAGTCTCTGAAGCTTTCTTT. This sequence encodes CASSEVSEAFF.

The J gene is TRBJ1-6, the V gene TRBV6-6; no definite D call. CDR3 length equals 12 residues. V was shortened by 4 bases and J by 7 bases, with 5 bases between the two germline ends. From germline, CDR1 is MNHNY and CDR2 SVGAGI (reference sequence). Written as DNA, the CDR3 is TGTGCCAGCAGTTCCCTCAATTCACCCCTCCACTTT. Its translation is CASSSLNSPLHF.

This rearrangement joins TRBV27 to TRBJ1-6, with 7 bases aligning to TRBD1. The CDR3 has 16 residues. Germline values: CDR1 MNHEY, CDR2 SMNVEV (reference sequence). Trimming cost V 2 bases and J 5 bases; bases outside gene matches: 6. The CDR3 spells CASSLTADRHNSPLHF. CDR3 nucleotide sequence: TGTGCCAGCAGTTTAACCGCGGACAGGCATAATTCACCCCTCCACTTT.